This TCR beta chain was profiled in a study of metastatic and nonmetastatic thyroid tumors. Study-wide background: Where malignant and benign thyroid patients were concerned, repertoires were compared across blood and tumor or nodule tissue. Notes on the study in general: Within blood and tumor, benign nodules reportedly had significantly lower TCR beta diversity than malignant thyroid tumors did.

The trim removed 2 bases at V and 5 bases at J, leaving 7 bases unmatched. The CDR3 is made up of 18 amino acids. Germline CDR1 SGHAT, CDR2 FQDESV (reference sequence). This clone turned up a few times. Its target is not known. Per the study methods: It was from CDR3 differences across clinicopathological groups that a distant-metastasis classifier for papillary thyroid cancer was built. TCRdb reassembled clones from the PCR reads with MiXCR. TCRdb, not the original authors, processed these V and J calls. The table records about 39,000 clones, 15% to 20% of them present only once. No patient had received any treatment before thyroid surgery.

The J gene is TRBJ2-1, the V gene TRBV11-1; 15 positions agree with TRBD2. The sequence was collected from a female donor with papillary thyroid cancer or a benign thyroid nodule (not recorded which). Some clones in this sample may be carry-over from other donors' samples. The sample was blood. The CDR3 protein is CASSLLPGLAGGDNEQFF. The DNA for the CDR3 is TGTGCCAGCAGCTTACTTCCGGGACTAGCGGGAGGAGACAATGAGCAGTTCTTC.